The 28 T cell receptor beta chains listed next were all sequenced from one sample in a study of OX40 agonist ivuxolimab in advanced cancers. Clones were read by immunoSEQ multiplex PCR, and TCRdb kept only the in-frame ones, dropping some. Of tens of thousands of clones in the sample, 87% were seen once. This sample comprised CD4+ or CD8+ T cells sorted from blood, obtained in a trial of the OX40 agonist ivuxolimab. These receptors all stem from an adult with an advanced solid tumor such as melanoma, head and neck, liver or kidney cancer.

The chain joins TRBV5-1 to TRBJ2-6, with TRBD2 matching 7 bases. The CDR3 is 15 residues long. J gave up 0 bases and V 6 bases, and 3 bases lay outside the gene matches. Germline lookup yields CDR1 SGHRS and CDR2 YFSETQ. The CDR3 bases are TGCGCCAGCATGAGGGAGGGCTCTGGGGCCAACGTCCTGACTTTC. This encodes CASMREGSGANVLTF.

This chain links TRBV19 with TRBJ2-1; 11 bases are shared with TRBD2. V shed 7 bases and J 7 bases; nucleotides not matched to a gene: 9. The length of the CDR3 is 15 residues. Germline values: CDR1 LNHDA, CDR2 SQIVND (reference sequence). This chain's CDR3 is CASTQLAGAGNEQFF. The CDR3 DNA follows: TGTGCCAGTACCCAACTAGCGGGAGCTGGGAATGAGCAGTTCTTC.

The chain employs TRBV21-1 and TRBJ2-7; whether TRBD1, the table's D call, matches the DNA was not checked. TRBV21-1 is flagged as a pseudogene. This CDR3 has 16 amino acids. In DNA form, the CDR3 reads TGTGCCAGCAGCATGGCTTCCCGCAACAGGGGCCACGAGCAGTACTTC. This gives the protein CASSMASRNRGHEQYF.

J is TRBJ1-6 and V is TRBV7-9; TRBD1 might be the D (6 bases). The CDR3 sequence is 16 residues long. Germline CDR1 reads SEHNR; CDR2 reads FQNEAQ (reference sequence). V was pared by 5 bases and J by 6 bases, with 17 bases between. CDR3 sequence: CASSPSGEGSNSPLHF. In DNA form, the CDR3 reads TGTGCCAGCAGCCCCTCAGGGGAGGGCAGTAATTCACCCCTCCACTTT.

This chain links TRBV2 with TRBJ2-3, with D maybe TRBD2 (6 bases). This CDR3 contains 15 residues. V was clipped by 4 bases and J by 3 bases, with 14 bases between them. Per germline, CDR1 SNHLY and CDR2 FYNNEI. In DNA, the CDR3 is TGTGCCAGCAGTGTAGGGCGGGAAAAGACAGATACGCAGTATTTT. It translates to CASSVGREKTDTQYF.

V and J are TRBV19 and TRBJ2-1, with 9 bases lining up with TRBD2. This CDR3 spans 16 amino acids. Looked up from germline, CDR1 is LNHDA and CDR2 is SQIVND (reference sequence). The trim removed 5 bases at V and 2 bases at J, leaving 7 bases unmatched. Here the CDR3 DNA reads TGTGCCAGTAGTCGTTCTAGCGGGATACCCTACAATGAGCAGTTCTTC. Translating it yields CASSRSSGIPYNEQFF.

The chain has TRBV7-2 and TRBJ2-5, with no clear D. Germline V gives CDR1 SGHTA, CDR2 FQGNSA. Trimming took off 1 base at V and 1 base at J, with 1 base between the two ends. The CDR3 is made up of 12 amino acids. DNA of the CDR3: TGTGCCAGCAGCTTAGGCCAAGAGACCCAGTACTTC. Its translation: CASSLGQETQYF. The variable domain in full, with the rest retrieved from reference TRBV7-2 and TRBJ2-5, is GAGVSQSPSNKVTEKGKDVELRCDPISGHTALYWYRQSLGQGLEFLIYFQGNSAPDKSGLPSDRFSAERTGGSVSTLTIQRTQQEDSAVYLCASSLGQETQYFGPGTRLLVL.

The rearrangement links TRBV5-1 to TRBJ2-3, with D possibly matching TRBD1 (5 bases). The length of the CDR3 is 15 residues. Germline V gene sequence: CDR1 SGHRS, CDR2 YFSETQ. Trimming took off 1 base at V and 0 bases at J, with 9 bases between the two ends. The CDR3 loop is CASSLRDSSTDTQYF. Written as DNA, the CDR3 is TGCGCCAGCAGCTTGCGCGACAGTAGCACAGATACGCAGTATTTT.

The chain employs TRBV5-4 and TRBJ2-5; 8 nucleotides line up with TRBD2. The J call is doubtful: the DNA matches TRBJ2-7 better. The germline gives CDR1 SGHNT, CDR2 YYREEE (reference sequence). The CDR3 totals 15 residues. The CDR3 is CASSPPGTRSSEQYF. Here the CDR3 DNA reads TGTGCCAGCAGCCCCCCCGGGACTAGAAGCTCCGAGCAGTACTTC.

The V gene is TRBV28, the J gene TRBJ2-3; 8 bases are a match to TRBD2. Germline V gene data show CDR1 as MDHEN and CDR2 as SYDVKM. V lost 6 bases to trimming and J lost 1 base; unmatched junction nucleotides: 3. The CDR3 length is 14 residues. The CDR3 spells CASSTTSGTDTQYF. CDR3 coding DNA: TGTGCCAGCAGCACGACTAGCGGCACAGATACGCAGTATTTT.

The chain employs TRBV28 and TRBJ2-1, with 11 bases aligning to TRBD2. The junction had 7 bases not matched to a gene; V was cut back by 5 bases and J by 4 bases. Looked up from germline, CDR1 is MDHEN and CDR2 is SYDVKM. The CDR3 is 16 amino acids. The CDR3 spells CASSRVAGGPYNEQFF. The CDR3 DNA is TGTGCCAGCAGTCGTGTAGCGGGAGGGCCATACAATGAGCAGTTCTTC.

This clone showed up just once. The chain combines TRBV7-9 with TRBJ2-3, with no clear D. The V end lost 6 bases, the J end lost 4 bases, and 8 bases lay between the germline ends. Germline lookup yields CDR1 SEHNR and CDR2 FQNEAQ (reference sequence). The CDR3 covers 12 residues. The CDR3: CASSSFSDTQYF. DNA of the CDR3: TGTGCCAGCAGTAGTTTCTCAGATACGCAGTATTTT.

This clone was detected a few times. The CDR3 spells CASSRQGRNEKLFF. CDR3 nucleotides: TGTGCCAGCAGTCGACAGGGTCGTAATGAAAAACTGTTTTTT. The chain carries TRBV28 and TRBJ1-4; 7 bases fit TRBD1. The V gene end was trimmed by 5 bases and the J gene end by 4 bases; junction bases not matched to a gene: 4. This CDR3 contains 14 residues. CDR1 MDHEN and CDR2 SYDVKM come from the germline V gene.

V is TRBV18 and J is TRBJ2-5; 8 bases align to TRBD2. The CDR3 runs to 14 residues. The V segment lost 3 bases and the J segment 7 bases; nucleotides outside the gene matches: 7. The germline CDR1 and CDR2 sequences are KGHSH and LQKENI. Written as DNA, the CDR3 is TGTGCCAGCTCACCCACGGGGGGGCTGGTGACCCAGTACTTC. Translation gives CASSPTGGLVTQYF.

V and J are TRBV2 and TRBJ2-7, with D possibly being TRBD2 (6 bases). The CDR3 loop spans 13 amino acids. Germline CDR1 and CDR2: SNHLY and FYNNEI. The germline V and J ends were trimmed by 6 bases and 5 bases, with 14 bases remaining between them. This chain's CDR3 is CASRLDGRNEQYF. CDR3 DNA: TGTGCCAGCAGGCTGGACGGGAGAAACGAGCAGTACTTC.

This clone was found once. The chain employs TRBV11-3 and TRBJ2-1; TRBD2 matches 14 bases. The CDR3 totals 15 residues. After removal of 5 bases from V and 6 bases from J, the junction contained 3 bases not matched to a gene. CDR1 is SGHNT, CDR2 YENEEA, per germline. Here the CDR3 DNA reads TGTGCCAGCAGCCCGGGACTAGCGGGAGCCAATGAGCAGTTCTTC. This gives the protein CASSPGLAGANEQFF.

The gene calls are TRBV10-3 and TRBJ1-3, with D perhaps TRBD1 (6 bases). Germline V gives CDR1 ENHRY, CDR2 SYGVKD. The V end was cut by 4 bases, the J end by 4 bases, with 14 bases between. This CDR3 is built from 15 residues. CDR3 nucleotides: TGTGCCATCAGTGTAGGACAGCTGAAGGGAAACACCATATATTTT. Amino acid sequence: CAISVGQLKGNTIYF.

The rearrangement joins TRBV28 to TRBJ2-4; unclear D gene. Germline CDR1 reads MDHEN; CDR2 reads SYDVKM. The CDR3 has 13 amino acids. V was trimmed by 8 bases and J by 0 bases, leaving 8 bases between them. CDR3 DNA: TGTGCCAGCGGCCGAATAGCCAAAAACATTCAGTACTTC. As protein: CASGRIAKNIQYF.

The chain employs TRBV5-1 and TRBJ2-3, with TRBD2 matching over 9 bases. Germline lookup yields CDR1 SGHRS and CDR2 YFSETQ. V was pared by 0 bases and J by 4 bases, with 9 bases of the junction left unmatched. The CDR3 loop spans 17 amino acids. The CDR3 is CASSLGVSGSSADTQYF. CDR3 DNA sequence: TGCGCCAGCAGCTTGGGGGTTAGCGGGAGCAGCGCAGATACGCAGTATTTT.

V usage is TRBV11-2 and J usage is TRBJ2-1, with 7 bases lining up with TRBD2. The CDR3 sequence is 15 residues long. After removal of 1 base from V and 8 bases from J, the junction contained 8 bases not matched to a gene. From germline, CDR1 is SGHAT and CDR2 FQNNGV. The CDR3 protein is CASSLGGGTNHEQFF. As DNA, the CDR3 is TGTGCCAGCAGCTTAGGGGGGGGTACCAACCATGAGCAGTTCTTC.

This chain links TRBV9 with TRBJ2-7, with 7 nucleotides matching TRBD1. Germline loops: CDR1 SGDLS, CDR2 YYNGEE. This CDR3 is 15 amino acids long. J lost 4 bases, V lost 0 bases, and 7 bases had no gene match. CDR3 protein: CASSVEVTGRYEQYF. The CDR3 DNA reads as TGTGCCAGCAGCGTAGAAGTGACAGGGAGATACGAGCAGTACTTC.

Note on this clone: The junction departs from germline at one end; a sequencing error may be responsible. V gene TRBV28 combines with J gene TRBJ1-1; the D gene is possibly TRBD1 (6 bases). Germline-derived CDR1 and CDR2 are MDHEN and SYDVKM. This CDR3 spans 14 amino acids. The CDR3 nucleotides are TGTGCCAACAGTTTAACAGGGATAGGCACTGAAGCTTTCTTT. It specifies CANSLTGIGTEAFF. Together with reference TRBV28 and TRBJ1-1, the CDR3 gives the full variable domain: DVKVTQSSRYLVKRTGEKVFLECVQDMDHENMFWYRQDPGLGLRLIYFSYDVKMKEKGDIPEGYSVSREKKERFSLILESASTNQTSMYLCANSLTGIGTEAFFGQGTRLTVV.

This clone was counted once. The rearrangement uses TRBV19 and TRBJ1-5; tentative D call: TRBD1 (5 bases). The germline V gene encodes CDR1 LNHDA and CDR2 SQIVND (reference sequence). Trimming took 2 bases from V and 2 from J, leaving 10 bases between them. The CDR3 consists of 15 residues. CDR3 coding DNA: TGTGCCAGTAGTATAATCAGGGAGGGCAATCAGCCCCAGCATTTT. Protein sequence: CASSIIREGNQPQHF.

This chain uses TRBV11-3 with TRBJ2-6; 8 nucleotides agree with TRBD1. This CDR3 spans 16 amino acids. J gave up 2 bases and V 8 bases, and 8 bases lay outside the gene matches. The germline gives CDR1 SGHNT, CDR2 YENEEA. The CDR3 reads CASAISTGAGANVLTF. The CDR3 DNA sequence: TGTGCCAGCGCCATTTCGACAGGGGCTGGGGCCAACGTCCTGACTTTC.

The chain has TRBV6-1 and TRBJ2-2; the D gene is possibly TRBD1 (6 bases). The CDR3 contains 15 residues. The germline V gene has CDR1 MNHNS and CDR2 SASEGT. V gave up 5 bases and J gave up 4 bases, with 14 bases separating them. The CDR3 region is CASSLYRQVTGELFF. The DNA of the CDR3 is TGTGCCAGCAGTCTCTACCGACAGGTCACCGGGGAGCTGTTTTTT.

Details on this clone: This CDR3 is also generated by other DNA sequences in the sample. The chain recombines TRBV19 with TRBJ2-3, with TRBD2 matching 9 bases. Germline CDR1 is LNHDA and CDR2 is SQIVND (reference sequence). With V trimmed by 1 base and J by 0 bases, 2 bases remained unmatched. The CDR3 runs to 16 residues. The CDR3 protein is CASSIGLAGSTDTQYF. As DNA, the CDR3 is TGTGCCAGTAGTATAGGTCTAGCGGGAAGCACAGATACGCAGTATTTT.

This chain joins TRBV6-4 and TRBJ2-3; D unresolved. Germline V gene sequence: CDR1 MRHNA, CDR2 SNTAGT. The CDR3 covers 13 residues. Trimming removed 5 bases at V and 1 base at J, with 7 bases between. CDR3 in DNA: TGTGCCAGCAGTTTTTCGGGCACAGATACGCAGTATTTT. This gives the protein CASSFSGTDTQYF.

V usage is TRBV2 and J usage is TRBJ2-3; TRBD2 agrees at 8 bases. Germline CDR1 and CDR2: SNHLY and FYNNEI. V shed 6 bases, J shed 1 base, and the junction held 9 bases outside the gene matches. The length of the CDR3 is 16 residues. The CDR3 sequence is CASRRSGSSRTDTQYF. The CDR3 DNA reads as TGTGCCAGCAGGAGGAGCGGGAGTAGCCGCACAGATACGCAGTATTTT.